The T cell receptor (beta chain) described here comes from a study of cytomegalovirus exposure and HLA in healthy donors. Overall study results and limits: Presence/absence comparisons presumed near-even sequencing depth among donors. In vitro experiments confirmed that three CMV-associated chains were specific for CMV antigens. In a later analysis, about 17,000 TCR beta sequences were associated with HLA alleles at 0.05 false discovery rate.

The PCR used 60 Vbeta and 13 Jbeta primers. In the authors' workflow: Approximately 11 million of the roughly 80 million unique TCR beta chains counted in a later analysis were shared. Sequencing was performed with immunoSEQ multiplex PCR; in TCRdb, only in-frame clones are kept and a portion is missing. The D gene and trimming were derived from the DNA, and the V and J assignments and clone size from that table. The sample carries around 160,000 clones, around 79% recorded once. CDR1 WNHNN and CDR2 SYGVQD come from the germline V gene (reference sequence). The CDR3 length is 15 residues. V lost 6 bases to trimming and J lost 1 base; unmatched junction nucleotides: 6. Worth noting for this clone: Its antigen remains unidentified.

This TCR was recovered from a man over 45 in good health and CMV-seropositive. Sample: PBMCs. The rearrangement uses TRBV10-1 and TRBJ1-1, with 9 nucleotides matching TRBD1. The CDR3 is CASSERDRANTEAFF. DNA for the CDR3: TGCGCCAGCAGCGAGCGGGACAGGGCGAACACTGAAGCTTTCTTT.